This is a list of T cell receptor beta chains from one sample in a study of response to subunit inactivated influenza vaccine. TCRdb reprocessed the RT-PCR reads via MiXCR and lists one record per CDR3 protein. The profile shows 450,000 to 700,000 distinct CDR3 sequences, around 15% of them singletons. Sequenced here: PBMCs from blood, sampled 11 to 12 days after vaccination. All receptors derive from a man in his fifties who received an inactivated influenza vaccine. CDR3s include the opening cysteine and the closing phenylalanine or tryptophan. Each record gives: clone size, J gene, D gene, V gene, CDR3 protein, CDR3 DNA. D genes are given only for firm matches. Only part of the rows carry a size: once, few, many, or a class if the clone is expanded.

clone_size: -; j_call: TRBJ2-2; d_call: -; v_call: TRBV12-3/TRBV12-4; cdr3_aa: CASKAILMNTGELFF; cdr3_nt: TGTGCCAGCAAGGCGATATTGATGAACACCGGGGAGCTGTTTTTT
clone_size: few; j_call: TRBJ1-1; d_call: -; v_call: TRBV15; cdr3_aa: CATSREGSNEAFF; cdr3_nt: TGTGCCACCAGCAGAGAGGGAAGCAATGAAGCTTTCTTT
clone_size: -; j_call: TRBJ2-7; d_call: TRBD2; v_call: TRBV20-1; cdr3_aa: CSARPTPTSGNPYEQYF; cdr3_nt: TGCAGTGCTAGGCCCACCCCCACTAGCGGGAACCCCTACGAGCAGTACTTC
clone_size: few; j_call: TRBJ2-7; d_call: -; v_call: TRBV25-1; cdr3_aa: CASSEYRGPSYEQYF; cdr3_nt: TGTGCCAGCAGTGAATATAGGGGACCCTCCTACGAGCAGTACTTC
clone_size: few; j_call: TRBJ2-1; d_call: -; v_call: TRBV6-1; cdr3_aa: CASSVGRIRGTHSEQFF; cdr3_nt: TGTGCCAGCAGTGTTGGGCGGATAAGGGGTACACACAGTGAGCAGTTCTTC
clone_size: few; j_call: TRBJ1-2; d_call: -; v_call: TRBV6-5; cdr3_aa: CASSLRRGPGGGYGYTF; cdr3_nt: TGTGCCAGCAGCTTACGTCGGGGGCCGGGAGGGGGTTATGGCTACACCTTC
clone_size: many; j_call: TRBJ2-3; d_call: TRBD2; v_call: TRBV4-3; cdr3_aa: CASSQDLTGGVDTQYF; cdr3_nt: TGCGCCAGCAGCCAAGATTTAACCGGGGGGGTAGATACGCAGTATTTT
clone_size: -; j_call: TRBJ1-6; d_call: -; v_call: TRBV11-2; cdr3_aa: CASSLDRLWNGSPLHF; cdr3_nt: TGTGCCAGCAGCTTAGATCGATTATGGAACGGGTCACCCCTCCACTTT
clone_size: -; j_call: TRBJ1-1; d_call: -; v_call: TRBV12-3/TRBV12-4; cdr3_aa: CASTMGQLNTEAFF; cdr3_nt: TGTGCCAGCACCATGGGGCAATTGAACACTGAAGCTTTCTTT
clone_size: few; j_call: TRBJ2-7; d_call: -; v_call: TRBV5-6; cdr3_aa: CASSPAGWEQYF; cdr3_nt: TGTGCCAGCAGCCCTGCAGGTTGGGAGCAGTACTTC
clone_size: few; j_call: TRBJ2-1; d_call: -; v_call: TRBV20-1; cdr3_aa: CSAETAISYNEQFF; cdr3_nt: TGCAGTGCCGAAACAGCGATCTCCTACAATGAGCAGTTCTTC
clone_size: -; j_call: TRBJ1-5; d_call: TRBD1; v_call: TRBV11-2; cdr3_aa: CASSDRGQPQHF; cdr3_nt: TGTGCCAGCAGTGACAGGGGGCAGCCCCAGCATTTT
clone_size: -; j_call: TRBJ2-3; d_call: TRBD2; v_call: TRBV20-1; cdr3_aa: CSAPDQTSGKDTQYF; cdr3_nt: TGCAGTGCCCCCGACCAGACTAGCGGTAAAGATACGCAGTATTTT
clone_size: -; j_call: TRBJ2-3; d_call: TRBD2; v_call: TRBV6-1; cdr3_aa: CASSGSRDNGLASTDTQYF; cdr3_nt: TGTGCCAGCAGTGGATCCCGGGACAACGGACTAGCGAGCACAGATACGCAGTATTTT
clone_size: -; j_call: TRBJ1-1; d_call: TRBD1; v_call: TRBV29-1; cdr3_aa: CSVCYRGPSTEAFF; cdr3_nt: TGCAGCGTTTGCTACAGGGGCCCGTCCACTGAAGCTTTCTTT
clone_size: few; j_call: TRBJ2-7; d_call: TRBD1; v_call: TRBV25-1; cdr3_aa: CASSDFFRTGGFYEQYF; cdr3_nt: TGTGCCAGCAGTGATTTTTTTAGGACAGGGGGCTTCTACGAGCAGTACTTC
clone_size: few; j_call: TRBJ2-1; d_call: TRBD1; v_call: TRBV23-1; cdr3_aa: CARPRPGGCNEQFF; cdr3_nt: TGCGCCAGACCCCGGCCAGGGGGATGCAATGAGCAGTTCTTC
clone_size: -; j_call: TRBJ1-3; d_call: -; v_call: TRBV5-6; cdr3_aa: CASSYEGLARGNTIYF; cdr3_nt: TGTGCCAGCAGCTACGAGGGCCTCGCGCGAGGAAACACCATATATTTT
clone_size: -; j_call: TRBJ1-4; d_call: -; v_call: TRBV2; cdr3_aa: CASSGGDSLNEKLFF; cdr3_nt: TGTGCCAGCAGTGGAGGAGACAGCCTAAATGAAAAACTGTTTTTT
clone_size: -; j_call: TRBJ2-7; d_call: TRBD2; v_call: TRBV6-1; cdr3_aa: CASSEPLGLAGEQYF; cdr3_nt: TGTGCCAGCAGTGAACCTCTGGGACTAGCGGGCGAGCAGTACTTC
clone_size: -; j_call: TRBJ2-7; d_call: TRBD2; v_call: TRBV4-2; cdr3_aa: CASSQEMLAGYEQYF; cdr3_nt: TGTGCCAGCAGCCAAGAGATGCTAGCGGGCTACGAGCAGTACTTC
clone_size: -; j_call: TRBJ2-3; d_call: TRBD2; v_call: TRBV9; cdr3_aa: CASSAFRTSGTDTQYF; cdr3_nt: TGTGCCAGCAGCGCCTTTCGGACTAGCGGCACAGATACGCAGTATTTT
clone_size: few; j_call: TRBJ1-1; d_call: -; v_call: TRBV3-1; cdr3_aa: CASSQDGETEAFF; cdr3_nt: TGTGCCAGCAGCCAAGATGGAGAAACTGAAGCTTTCTTT
clone_size: many; j_call: TRBJ2-1; d_call: TRBD2; v_call: TRBV5-1; cdr3_aa: CASSTGTSGGAKNEQFF; cdr3_nt: TGCGCCAGCAGCACCGGGACTAGCGGGGGGGCGAAAAATGAGCAGTTCTTC
clone_size: -; j_call: TRBJ2-1; d_call: TRBD1; v_call: TRBV28; cdr3_aa: CASSSPTGTVTGQFF; cdr3_nt: TGTGCCAGCAGTTCGCCCACCGGGACAGTCACTGGGCAGTTCTTC
clone_size: few; j_call: TRBJ2-7; d_call: TRBD1; v_call: TRBV5-1; cdr3_aa: CASSLGAGTGFEQYF; cdr3_nt: TGCGCCAGCAGCTTGGGGGCCGGGACAGGATTCGAGCAGTACTTC
clone_size: once; j_call: TRBJ2-1; d_call: -; v_call: TRBV4-1; cdr3_aa: CASSQGNYYNEQFF; cdr3_nt: TGCGCCAGCAGCCAAGGCAACTACTACAATGAGCAGTTCTTC
clone_size: -; j_call: TRBJ2-2; d_call: -; v_call: TRBV19; cdr3_aa: CASRSIPNTGELFF; cdr3_nt: TGTGCCAGTAGGAGTATACCGAACACCGGGGAGCTGTTTTTT
clone_size: many; j_call: TRBJ1-5; d_call: -; v_call: TRBV7-9; cdr3_aa: CASSFGGIDQPQHF; cdr3_nt: TGTGCCAGCAGCTTTGGGGGGATCGATCAGCCCCAGCATTTT
clone_size: few; j_call: TRBJ1-1; d_call: -; v_call: TRBV4-2; cdr3_aa: CASSPGITEAFF; cdr3_nt: TGTGCCAGCAGCCCGGGGATCACTGAAGCTTTCTTT
clone_size: -; j_call: TRBJ2-5; d_call: -; v_call: TRBV4-1; cdr3_aa: CASSQRVGWTPQETQYF; cdr3_nt: TGCGCCAGCAGCCAACGTGTCGGATGGACGCCCCAAGAGACCCAGTACTTC
clone_size: -; j_call: TRBJ2-7; d_call: TRBD2; v_call: TRBV6-2/TRBV6-3; cdr3_aa: CASRRATSGYEQYF; cdr3_nt: TGTGCCAGCAGGAGAGCGACTAGCGGCTACGAGCAGTACTTC
clone_size: few; j_call: TRBJ1-1; d_call: -; v_call: TRBV7-2; cdr3_aa: CASSLDGRATEAFF; cdr3_nt: TGTGCCAGCAGCTTAGATGGTCGTGCGACTGAAGCTTTCTTT
clone_size: -; j_call: TRBJ1-2; d_call: TRBD1; v_call: TRBV4-3; cdr3_aa: CASSQADRGGYGYTF; cdr3_nt: TGCGCCAGCAGCCAAGCTGACAGGGGGGGTTATGGCTACACCTTC
clone_size: few; j_call: TRBJ2-4; d_call: TRBD1; v_call: TRBV2; cdr3_aa: CASSEGSTGDADIQYF; cdr3_nt: TGTGCCAGCAGTGAAGGGTCGACAGGGGATGCGGACATTCAGTACTTC
clone_size: few; j_call: TRBJ2-3; d_call: TRBD2; v_call: TRBV4-3; cdr3_aa: CASSQERGSSGDTQYF; cdr3_nt: TGCGCCAGCAGCCAAGAGCGGGGGTCTTCAGGAGATACGCAGTATTTT
clone_size: few; j_call: TRBJ2-4; d_call: -; v_call: TRBV18; cdr3_aa: CASSPRSGIAKNIQYF; cdr3_nt: TGTGCCAGCTCCCCCCGCTCAGGCATAGCCAAAAACATTCAGTACTTC
clone_size: -; j_call: TRBJ2-7; d_call: -; v_call: TRBV10-3; cdr3_aa: CAIGGAVTYEQYF; cdr3_nt: TGTGCCATCGGAGGGGCAGTCACCTACGAGCAGTACTTC
clone_size: many; j_call: TRBJ1-1; d_call: -; v_call: TRBV5-6; cdr3_aa: CASSLGSVRAEAFF; cdr3_nt: TGTGCCAGCAGCTTGGGCAGTGTTAGGGCTGAAGCTTTCTTT
clone_size: -; j_call: TRBJ2-7; d_call: -; v_call: TRBV12-3/TRBV12-4; cdr3_aa: CASSLEGLPYEQYF; cdr3_nt: TGTGCCAGCAGTTTAGAGGGCCTACCCTACGAGCAGTACTTC
clone_size: few; j_call: TRBJ2-2; d_call: -; v_call: TRBV4-1; cdr3_aa: CASSPRLVLQRNTGELFF; cdr3_nt: TGCGCCAGCAGCCCCCGGCTGGTACTACAACGAAACACCGGGGAGCTGTTTTTT
clone_size: few; j_call: TRBJ1-1; d_call: -; v_call: TRBV7-9; cdr3_aa: CASTLGARDEAFF; cdr3_nt: TGTGCCAGCACCCTTGGGGCGCGGGATGAAGCTTTCTTT
clone_size: few; j_call: TRBJ1-5; d_call: TRBD1; v_call: TRBV5-5; cdr3_aa: CASSLGPDRSRNQPQHF; cdr3_nt: TGTGCCAGCAGCTTGGGGCCGGACAGGTCCCGCAATCAGCCCCAGCATTTT
clone_size: -; j_call: TRBJ2-2; d_call: TRBD2; v_call: TRBV11-1; cdr3_aa: CASSYMTSGRANTGELFF; cdr3_nt: TGTGCCAGCAGTTATATGACTAGCGGGAGGGCCAACACCGGGGAGCTGTTTTTT
clone_size: few; j_call: TRBJ2-1; d_call: TRBD2; v_call: TRBV27; cdr3_aa: CASSLFGTSGASSYNEQFF; cdr3_nt: TGTGCCAGCAGTTTATTCGGGACTAGCGGAGCTAGCTCCTACAATGAGCAGTTCTTC
clone_size: few; j_call: TRBJ1-1; d_call: TRBD1; v_call: TRBV10-3; cdr3_aa: CAISDVRGSNTEAFF; cdr3_nt: TGTGCCATCAGTGATGTCAGGGGGTCGAACACTGAAGCTTTCTTT
clone_size: few; j_call: TRBJ2-1; d_call: -; v_call: TRBV7-2; cdr3_aa: CASSLREIGSYNEQFF; cdr3_nt: TGTGCCAGCAGCTTAAGGGAGATCGGCTCCTACAATGAGCAGTTCTTC
clone_size: -; j_call: TRBJ1-1; d_call: -; v_call: TRBV3-1; cdr3_aa: CASSQDGAGTEAFF; cdr3_nt: TGTGCCAGCAGCCAAGATGGTGCAGGCACTGAAGCTTTCTTT
clone_size: few; j_call: TRBJ2-3; d_call: TRBD2; v_call: TRBV29-1; cdr3_aa: CSVASGVADTQYF; cdr3_nt: TGCAGCGTCGCTAGCGGGGTTGCGGATACGCAGTATTTT
clone_size: -; j_call: TRBJ1-4; d_call: -; v_call: TRBV14; cdr3_aa: CASSQIRATNEKLFF; cdr3_nt: TGTGCCAGCAGCCAAATTCGTGCAACTAATGAAAAACTGTTTTTT
clone_size: -; j_call: TRBJ2-3; d_call: -; v_call: TRBV5-1; cdr3_aa: CASSFGLETDTQYF; cdr3_nt: TGCGCCAGCAGCTTCGGCCTAGAAACAGATACGCAGTATTTT